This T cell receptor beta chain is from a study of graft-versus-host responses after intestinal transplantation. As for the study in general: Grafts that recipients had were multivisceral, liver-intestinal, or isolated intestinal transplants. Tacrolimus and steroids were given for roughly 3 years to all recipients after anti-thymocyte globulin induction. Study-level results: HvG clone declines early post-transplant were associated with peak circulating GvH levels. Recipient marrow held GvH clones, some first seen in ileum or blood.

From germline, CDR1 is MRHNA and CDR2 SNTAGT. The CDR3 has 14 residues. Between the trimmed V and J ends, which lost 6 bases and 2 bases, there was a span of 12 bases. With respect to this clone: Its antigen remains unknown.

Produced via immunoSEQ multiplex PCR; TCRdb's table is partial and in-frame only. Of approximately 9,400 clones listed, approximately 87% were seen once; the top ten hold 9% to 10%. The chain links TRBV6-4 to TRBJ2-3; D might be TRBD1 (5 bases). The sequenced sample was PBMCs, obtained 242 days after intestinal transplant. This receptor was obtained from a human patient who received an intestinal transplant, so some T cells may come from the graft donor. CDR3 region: CASSPTGTTDTQYF. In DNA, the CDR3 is TGTGCCAGCAGCCCCACAGGTACCACAGATACGCAGTATTTT.